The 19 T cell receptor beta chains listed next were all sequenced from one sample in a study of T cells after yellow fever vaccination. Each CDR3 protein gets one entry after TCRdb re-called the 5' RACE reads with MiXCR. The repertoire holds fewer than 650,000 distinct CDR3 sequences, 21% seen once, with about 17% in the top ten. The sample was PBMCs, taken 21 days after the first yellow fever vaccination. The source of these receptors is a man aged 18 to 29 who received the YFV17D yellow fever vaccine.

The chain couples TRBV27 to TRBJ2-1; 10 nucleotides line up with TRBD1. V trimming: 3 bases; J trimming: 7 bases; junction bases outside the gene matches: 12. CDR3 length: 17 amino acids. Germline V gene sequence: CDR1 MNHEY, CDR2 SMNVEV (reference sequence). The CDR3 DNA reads TGTGCCAGCAGTTTGCTTGACCGACAGGGGGCTAGGAATGAGCAGTTCTTC. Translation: CASSLLDRQGARNEQFF.

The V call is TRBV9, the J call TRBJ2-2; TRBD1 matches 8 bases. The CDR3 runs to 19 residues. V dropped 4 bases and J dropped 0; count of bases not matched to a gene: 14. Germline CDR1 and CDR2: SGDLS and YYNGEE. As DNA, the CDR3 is TGTGCCAGCAGCCCCTATACTGCGACAGGGGTAACGAACACCGGGGAGCTGTTTTTT. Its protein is CASSPYTATGVTNTGELFF.

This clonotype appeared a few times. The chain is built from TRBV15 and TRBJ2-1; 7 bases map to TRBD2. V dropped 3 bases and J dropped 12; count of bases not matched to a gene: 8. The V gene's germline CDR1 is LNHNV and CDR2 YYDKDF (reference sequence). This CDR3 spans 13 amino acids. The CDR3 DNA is TGTGCCACCAGCAGGGTGGTAGCGGGCGGGCAGTTCTTC. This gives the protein CATSRVVAGGQFF.

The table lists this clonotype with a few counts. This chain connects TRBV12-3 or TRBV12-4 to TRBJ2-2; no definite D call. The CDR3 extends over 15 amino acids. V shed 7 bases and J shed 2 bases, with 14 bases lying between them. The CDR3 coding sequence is TGTGCCAGCACCCCGACCTCAGGCAACACCGGGGAGCTGTTTTTT. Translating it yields CASTPTSGNTGELFF.

CDR3 nucleotide sequence: TGTGCTAGTGGCTCGCTCGGGACAACGTACCAAGAGACCCAGTACTTC. As protein: CASGSLGTTYQETQYF. This chain links TRBV12-5 with TRBJ2-5; the D gene is possibly TRBD1 (6 bases). CDR3 length: 16 residues. In germline, CDR1 is LGHNT, CDR2 FRNRAP. Trimming removed 6 bases at V and 0 bases at J, with 17 bases between.

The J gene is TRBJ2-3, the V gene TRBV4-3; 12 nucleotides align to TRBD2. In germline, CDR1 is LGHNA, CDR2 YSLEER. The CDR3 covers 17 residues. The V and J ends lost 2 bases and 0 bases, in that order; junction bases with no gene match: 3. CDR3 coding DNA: TGCGCCAGCAGCCAAAGCCTAGCGGGGGGGAGCACAGATACGCAGTATTTT. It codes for CASSQSLAGGSTDTQYF.

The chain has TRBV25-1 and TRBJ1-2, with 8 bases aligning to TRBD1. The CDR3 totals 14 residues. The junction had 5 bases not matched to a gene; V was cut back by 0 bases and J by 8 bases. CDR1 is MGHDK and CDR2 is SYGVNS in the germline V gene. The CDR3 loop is CASSEYSTGAGYTF. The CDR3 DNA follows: TGTGCCAGCAGTGAATACTCGACAGGGGCGGGCTACACCTTC.

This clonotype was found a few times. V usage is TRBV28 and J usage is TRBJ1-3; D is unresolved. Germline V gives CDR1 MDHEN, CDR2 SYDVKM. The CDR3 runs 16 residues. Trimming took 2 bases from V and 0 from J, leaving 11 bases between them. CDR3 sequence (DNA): TGTGCCAGCAGTTTACCGACACCCAGCTCTGGAAACACCATATATTTT. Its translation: CASSLPTPSSGNTIYF.

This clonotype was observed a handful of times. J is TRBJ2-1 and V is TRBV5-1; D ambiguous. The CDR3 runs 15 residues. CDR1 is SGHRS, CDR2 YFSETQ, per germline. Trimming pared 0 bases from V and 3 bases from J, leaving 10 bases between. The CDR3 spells CASSLGLPVYNEQFF. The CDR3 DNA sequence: TGCGCCAGCAGCTTGGGTCTTCCTGTCTACAATGAGCAGTTCTTC.

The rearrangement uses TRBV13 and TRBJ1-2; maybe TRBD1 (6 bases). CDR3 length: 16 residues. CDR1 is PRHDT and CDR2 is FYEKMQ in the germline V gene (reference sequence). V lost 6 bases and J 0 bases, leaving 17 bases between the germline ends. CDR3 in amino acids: CASRLQGSSSNYGYTF. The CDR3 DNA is TGTGCCAGCAGATTACAGGGTTCGTCGTCTAACTATGGCTACACCTTC. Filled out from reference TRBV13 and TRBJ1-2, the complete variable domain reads AAGVIQSPRHLIKEKRETATLKCYPIPRHDTVYWYQQGPGQDPQFLISFYEKMQSDKGSIPDRFSAQQFSDYHSELNMSSLELGDSALYFCASRLQGSSSNYGYTFGSGTRLTVV.

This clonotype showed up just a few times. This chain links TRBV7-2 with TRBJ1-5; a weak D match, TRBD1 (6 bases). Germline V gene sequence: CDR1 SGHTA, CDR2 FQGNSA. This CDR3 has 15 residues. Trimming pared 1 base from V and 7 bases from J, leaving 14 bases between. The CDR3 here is CASSLERGQGQPQHF. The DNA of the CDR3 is TGTGCCAGCAGCTTAGAGCGGGGGCAGGGACAGCCCCAGCATTTT.

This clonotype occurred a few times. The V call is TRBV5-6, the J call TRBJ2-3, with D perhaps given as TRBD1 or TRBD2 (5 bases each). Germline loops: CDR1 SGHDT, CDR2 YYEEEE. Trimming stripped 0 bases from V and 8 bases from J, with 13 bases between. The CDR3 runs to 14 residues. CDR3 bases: TGTGCCAGCAGCTTGGGGGACCTAAAGGGTACGCAGTATTTT. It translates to CASSLGDLKGTQYF.

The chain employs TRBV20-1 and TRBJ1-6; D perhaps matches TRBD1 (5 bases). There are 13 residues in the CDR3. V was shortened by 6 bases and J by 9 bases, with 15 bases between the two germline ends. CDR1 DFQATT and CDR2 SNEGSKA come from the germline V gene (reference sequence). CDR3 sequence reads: CSAPARATSPLHF. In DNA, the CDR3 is TGCAGTGCCCCGGCCAGGGCCACTTCACCCCTCCACTTT.

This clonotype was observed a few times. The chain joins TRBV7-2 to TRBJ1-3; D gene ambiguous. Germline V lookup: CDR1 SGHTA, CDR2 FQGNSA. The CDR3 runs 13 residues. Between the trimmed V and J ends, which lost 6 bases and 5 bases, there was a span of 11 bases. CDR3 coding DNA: TGTGCCAGCAGTTTAACACTGAGAAACACCATATATTTT. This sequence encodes CASSLTLRNTIYF.

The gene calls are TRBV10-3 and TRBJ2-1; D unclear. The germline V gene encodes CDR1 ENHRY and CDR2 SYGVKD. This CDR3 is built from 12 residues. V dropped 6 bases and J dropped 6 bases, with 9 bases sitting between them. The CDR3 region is CAIRLRSNEQFF. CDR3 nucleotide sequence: TGTGCCATCAGACTAAGAAGCAATGAGCAGTTCTTC.

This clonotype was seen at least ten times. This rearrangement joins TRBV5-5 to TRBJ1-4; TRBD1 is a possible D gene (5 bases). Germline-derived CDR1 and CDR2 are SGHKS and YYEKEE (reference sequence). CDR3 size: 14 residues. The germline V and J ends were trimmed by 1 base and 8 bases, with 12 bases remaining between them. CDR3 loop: CASSLTQGGEKLFF. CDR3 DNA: TGTGCCAGCAGCTTGACGCAGGGTGGCGAAAAACTGTTTTTT.

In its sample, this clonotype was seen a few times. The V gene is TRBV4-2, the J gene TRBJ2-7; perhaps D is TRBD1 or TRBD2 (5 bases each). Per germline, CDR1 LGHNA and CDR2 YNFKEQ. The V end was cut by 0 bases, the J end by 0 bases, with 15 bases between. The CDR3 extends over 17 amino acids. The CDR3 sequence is CASSQDRGGGFSYEQYF. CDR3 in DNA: TGTGCCAGCAGCCAAGATCGTGGTGGGGGTTTCTCCTACGAGCAGTACTTC.

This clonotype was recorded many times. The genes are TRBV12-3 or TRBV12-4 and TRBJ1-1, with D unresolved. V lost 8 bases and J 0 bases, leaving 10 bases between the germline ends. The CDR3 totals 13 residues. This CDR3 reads CASGPTLNTEAFF. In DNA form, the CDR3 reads TGTGCCAGCGGCCCAACCTTGAACACTGAAGCTTTCTTT.

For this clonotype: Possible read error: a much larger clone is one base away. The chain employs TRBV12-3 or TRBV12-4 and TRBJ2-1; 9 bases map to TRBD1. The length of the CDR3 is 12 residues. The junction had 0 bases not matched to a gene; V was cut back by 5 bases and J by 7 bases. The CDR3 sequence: CASSGQGNEQFF. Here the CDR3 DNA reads TGTGCCAGCAGTGGACAGGGGAATGAGCAGTTCTTC.